A single sample is the source of the 10 T cell receptor beta chains below, sequenced in a study of metastatic and nonmetastatic thyroid tumors. With MiXCR, TCRdb reprocessed the PCR reads. The sample includes roughly 72,000 clones, less than 20% of them seen just once. Thyroid surgery took place with no prior treatment in any patient. The source material was blood. The receptor set was obtained from a female donor with papillary thyroid cancer or a benign thyroid nodule (not recorded which). Some clones in this sample may be carry-over from other donors' samples.

This chain connects TRBV6-1 to TRBJ2-7; D unresolved. Trimming removed 0 bases at V and 3 bases at J, with 6 bases between. Germline values: CDR1 MNHNS, CDR2 SASEGT. This CDR3 spans 13 amino acids. The CDR3 nucleotides are TGTGCCAGCAGTGAAGCCCCTGTCTACGAGCAGTACTTC. This translates into CASSEAPVYEQYF.

As for this clone: A much larger clone differs by one base, so this may be a read error. The same CDR3 is also encoded by other DNA sequences in this sample. V is TRBV19 and J is TRBJ2-1; TRBD2 might be the D (6 bases). Per germline, CDR1 LNHDA and CDR2 SQIVND (reference sequence). The CDR3 runs 17 residues. V was clipped by 5 bases and J by 8 bases, with 25 bases between them. CDR3 DNA: TGTGCCAGTAGTCAATTGGTGACTAGTGGGAGGAATCATGAGCAGTTCTTC. Translation: CASSQLVTSGRNHEQFF.

This clone was detected ten times or more. The V call is TRBV14, the J call TRBJ2-7, with unresolved D. Germline V CDR1 and CDR2: SGHDN, FVKESK. V was trimmed by 5 bases and J by 3 bases, leaving 11 bases between them. CDR3 length: 13 residues. CDR3 in DNA: TGTGCCAGCAGCGGCCAGACCGTCTACGAGCAGTACTTC. This translates into CASSGQTVYEQYF.

This clone was found a few times. The chain joins TRBV19 to TRBJ1-6; D not certain. Germline values: CDR1 LNHDA, CDR2 SQIVND (reference sequence). Trimming took 6 bases from V and 7 from J, leaving 13 bases between them. CDR3 length equals 14 residues. The CDR3 reads CASRRTTVNSPLHF. Here the CDR3 DNA reads TGTGCCAGTAGAAGGACGACGGTAAATTCACCCCTCCACTTT.

This clone was recorded many times. The chain links TRBV27 to TRBJ2-7; 8 positions match TRBD2. V was pared by 4 bases and J by 4 bases, with 3 bases of the junction left unmatched. The CDR3 extends over 13 amino acids. CDR1 and CDR2 from the germline V gene are MNHEY and SMNVEV (reference sequence). The CDR3 region has the DNA TGTGCCAGCAGTTCTAGCGGGTTGTACGAGCAGTACTTC. Amino acid sequence: CASSSSGLYEQYF.

The table lists this clone with many counts. V usage is TRBV30 and J usage is TRBJ2-5; D is unresolved. V was pared by 0 bases and J by 2 bases, with 4 bases between. CDR1 and CDR2 (germline): GTSNPN, SVGIG (reference sequence). This CDR3 has 12 residues. DNA of the CDR3: TGTGCCTGGAGTGTTAATCAAGAGACCCAGTACTTC. Protein product: CAWSVNQETQYF.

This clone has ten or more counts. The chain joins TRBV30 to TRBJ2-3; possible D gene TRBD2, 5 bases. This CDR3 region has 14 residues. V was pared by 1 base and J by 1 base, with 9 bases between. Germline CDR1 reads GTSNPN; CDR2 reads SVGIG (reference sequence). CDR3 residues: CAWSGGSGTDTQYF. Here the CDR3 DNA reads TGTGCCTGGAGTGGAGGGTCCGGCACAGATACGCAGTATTTT.

This clone was seen only a few times. This may be a read error: a much more frequent sequence differs by one nucleotide. The chain uses TRBV29-1 and TRBJ2-3; 10 bases map to TRBD2. Germline-derived CDR1 and CDR2 are SQVTM and ANQGSEA. The junction had 10 bases not matched to a gene; V was cut back by 7 bases and J by 0 bases. The CDR3 runs to 16 residues. The CDR3 region is CSDTGETSGSTDTQYF. CDR3 in DNA: TGCAGCGACACAGGGGAGACTAGCGGGAGCACAGATACGCAGTATTTT.

The table lists this clone with many counts. The rearrangement links TRBV24-1 to TRBJ2-1, with TRBD2 matching over 11 bases. The germline gives CDR1 KGHDR, CDR2 SFDVKD. The CDR3 spans 13 residues. J was trimmed by 10 bases and V by 3 bases; bases with no gene match: 1. DNA of the CDR3: TGTGCCACCAGTGATCGGACTAGCGGGGAGCAGTTCTTC. It codes for CATSDRTSGEQFF.

This clone was observed at least ten times. The V call is TRBV6-1, the J call TRBJ2-7; no clear D. The CDR3 runs 13 residues. V was shortened by 4 bases and J by 0 bases, with 7 bases between the two germline ends. Germline V gene sequence: CDR1 MNHNS, CDR2 SASEGT. The CDR3 loop is CASSGGYSYEQYF. The DNA for the CDR3 is TGTGCCAGCAGTGGAGGCTACTCCTACGAGCAGTACTTC.